A single sample gave rise to the 7 T cell receptor beta chains below, sequenced in a study of response to subunit inactivated influenza vaccine (dated by TCRdb to 2016 to 2019). Receptor libraries were prepared by RT-PCR. Instrument on record: Illumina HiSeq 2500. TCRdb reanalyzed the raw reads on its own, using fastp at Q25 for trimming and MiXCR for clone calling, and kept in-frame beta chains. CDR3 protein duplicates are merged, each entry listing the most common genes and DNA. For this sample the table gives hundreds of thousands of distinct CDR3 sequences, of which 10% to 15% were detected only once. Together, the top ten hold about 12% of the sample. In the paper's terms, the time point label means: 45 days after influenza vaccine administration. The sequencing here drew on PBMCs from blood, taken 45 days after vaccination. These receptors were collected from a man aged 50 to 60 who received an inactivated influenza vaccine. Donor details come from another sample of the same person, matched by shared clones.

This clonotype was counted only a few times. The rearrangement links TRBV10-3 to TRBJ2-3; tentative D call: TRBD2 (5 bases). This CDR3 contains 12 residues. Germline CDR1 is ENHRY and CDR2 is SYGVKD. Trimming left V 8 bases short and J 2 bases short, with 8 bases between. The CDR3 DNA sequence: TGTGCCATCGGTCTAGCCACAGATACGCAGTATTTT. Its translation is CAIGLATDTQYF.

This clonotype was observed a few times. The J gene is TRBJ1-2, the V gene TRBV12-3 or TRBV12-4; D unclear. This CDR3 comprises 13 residues. Trimming removed 2 bases at V and 1 base at J, with 5 bases between. The CDR3 DNA reads as TGTGCCAGCAGTTTATTACTTAACTATGGCTACACCTTC. Translated, it gives CASSLLLNYGYTF.

This clonotype was detected a few times. The rearrangement joins TRBV12-3 or TRBV12-4 to TRBJ2-1; D is possibly TRBD2 (7 bases). The CDR3 is 14 amino acids. The V gene lost 1 base and the J gene lost 8 bases, with 12 bases spanning the gap. CDR3 in amino acids: CASSLERGGYEQFF. In DNA form, the CDR3 reads TGTGCCAGCAGTTTAGAAAGGGGGGGCTATGAGCAGTTCTTC.

This clonotype came up a few times. V and J are TRBV5-5 and TRBJ2-1; TRBD2 matches 8 bases. V lost 2 bases and J lost 5; bases outside the gene matches: 3. The CDR3 is 14 amino acids. Germline CDR1 and CDR2: SGHKS and YYEKEE (reference sequence). CDR3 DNA: TGTGCCAGCAGCTTTAGCGGGGCACACAATGAGCAGTTCTTC. Encoded protein: CASSFSGAHNEQFF. Filled out from reference TRBV5-5 and TRBJ2-1, the complete variable domain reads DAGVTQSPTHLIKTRGQQVTLRCSPISGHKSVSWYQQVLGQGPQFIFQYYEKEERGRGNFPDRFSARQFPNYSSELNVNALLLGDSALYLCASSFSGAHNEQFFGPGTRLTVL.

This rearrangement joins TRBV5-4 to TRBJ2-4; D unclear. In germline, CDR1 is SGHNT, CDR2 YYREEE (reference sequence). The length of the CDR3 is 15 residues. V lost 0 bases and J 6 bases, leaving 13 bases between the germline ends. CDR3 nucleotide sequence: TGTGCCAGCAGCTTGGGTCCCTCTTCGGGAAACATTCAGTACTTC. Its translation is CASSLGPSSGNIQYF.

The V and J genes are TRBV20-1 and TRBJ2-7; 7 nucleotides match TRBD2. With 6 bases clipped from V and 7 bases from J, the junction kept 12 bases outside the gene matches. The germline V gene has CDR1 DFQATT and CDR2 SNEGSKA (reference sequence). The CDR3 length is 13 residues. The CDR3 DNA is TGCAGTGCCGCCTCTGGCGGGAGTTGGGAGCAGTACTTC. Protein product: CSAASGGSWEQYF.

V and J are TRBV11-2 and TRBJ1-6; D is possibly TRBD1 (5 bases). Germline CDR1 is SGHAT and CDR2 is FQNNGV. The V and J ends lost 1 base and 8 bases respectively, with 12 bases between them. The CDR3 spans 15 residues. CDR3 DNA sequence: TGTGCCAGCAGCTTAGCCTGGGGGGGGGATTCACCCCTCCACTTT. Translation: CASSLAWGGDSPLHF.